What follows are 14 T cell receptor beta chains derived from one specimen sequenced in a study of T cells after yellow fever vaccination. TCRdb processed the 5' RACE reads anew with MiXCR; each CDR3 protein has one entry. This table holds 300,000 to 400,000 distinct CDR3 sequences, roughly 4.3% found once. The sample in question was PBMCs, obtained 5 days after the yellow fever booster vaccination. These receptors were collected from a man aged 18 to 30 who received the YFV17D yellow fever vaccine.

V and J are TRBV19 and TRBJ2-6; 8 bases fit TRBD1. The CDR3 sequence is 17 residues long. Germline-derived CDR1 and CDR2 are LNHDA and SQIVND (reference sequence). With V trimmed by 7 bases and J by 0 bases, 8 bases remained unmatched. The CDR3 bases are TGTGCCAGTACCTCGGGACAGGCTATCTCTGGGGCCAACGTCCTGACTTTC. Its translation is CASTSGQAISGANVLTF.

This clonotype was seen ten or more times. V is TRBV7-8 and J is TRBJ2-4; 8 nucleotides agree with TRBD1. From germline, CDR1 is SGHVS and CDR2 FQNEAQ. Trimming cost V 5 bases and J 1 base; bases outside gene matches: 4. The CDR3 extends over 15 amino acids. CDR3 DNA sequence: TGTGCCAGCAGCATAGGGGACAGGGCCAAAAACATTCAGTACTTC. Its protein product is CASSIGDRAKNIQYF.

The CDR3 sequence is CASSLKSGGRYTEAFF. The CDR3 nucleotides are TGCGCCAGCAGCCTTAAATCAGGGGGCAGGTACACTGAAGCTTTCTTT. This rearrangement joins TRBV4-1 to TRBJ1-1; 8 bases line up with TRBD1. V was clipped by 4 bases and J by 3 bases; unmatched bases: 10. CDR1 is MGHRA, CDR2 YSYEKL, per germline. The CDR3 is 16 amino acids.

This clonotype was counted between two and nine times. The gene calls are TRBV6-5 and TRBJ1-5, with a possible D match to TRBD1 (5 bases). Germline V CDR1 and CDR2: MNHEY, SVGAGI. The CDR3 extends over 15 amino acids. V was clipped by 6 bases and J by 1 base, with 13 bases between them. CDR3 nucleotides: TGTGCCAGCAGCCAGGGAACCACAAGCAATCAGCCCCAGCATTTT. Residues: CASSQGTTSNQPQHF.

This clonotype was seen only a few times. V and J are TRBV4-2 and TRBJ1-1; D not resolved. V was cut by 2 bases and J by 0 bases, with 7 bases left in between. The CDR3 is 14 amino acids. CDR1 LGHNA and CDR2 YNFKEQ come from the germline V gene. The CDR3 is CASSQNSLNTEAFF. DNA of the CDR3: TGTGCCAGCAGCCAAAACTCACTGAACACTGAAGCTTTCTTT.

Ten or more counts support this clonotype. The chain employs TRBV20-1 and TRBJ1-4; D uncertain. The V end lost 7 bases, the J end lost 5 bases, and 8 bases lay between the germline ends. The CDR3 extends over 11 amino acids. The V gene's germline CDR1 is DFQATT and CDR2 SNEGSKA (reference sequence). The CDR3 DNA reads TGCAGTGGGACGGTGAATGAAAAACTGTTTTTT. It is translated as CSGTVNEKLFF.

V usage is TRBV6-5 and J usage is TRBJ1-6, with a weak D call TRBD1 (5 bases). Germline V gives CDR1 MNHEY, CDR2 SVGAGI. Trimming took off 3 bases at V and 3 bases at J, with 9 bases between the two ends. The CDR3 contains 15 residues. This chain's CDR3 is CASSYSGGYNSPLHF. The CDR3 bases are TGTGCCAGCAGTTATTCCGGGGGCTATAATTCACCCCTCCACTTT.

V gene TRBV19 combines with J gene TRBJ1-1; 7 nucleotides align to TRBD1. Germline loops: CDR1 LNHDA, CDR2 SQIVND (reference sequence). The junction had 6 bases not matched to a gene; V was cut back by 2 bases and J by 3 bases. CDR3 length: 15 amino acids. CDR3 sequence (DNA): TGTGCCAGTAGTATACGTCCAGGACAGGACACTGAAGCTTTCTTT. Encoded protein: CASSIRPGQDTEAFF.

The chain carries TRBV4-1 and TRBJ2-7, with D hard to call. The germline V gene has CDR1 MGHRA and CDR2 YSYEKL. CDR3 length equals 14 residues. With 0 bases removed from V and 3 bases from J, the gap between germline ends came to 9 bases. For the CDR3, the DNA is TGCGCCAGCAGCCAAGAAACCCCCGACTACGAGCAGTACTTC. This sequence encodes CASSQETPDYEQYF.

This clonotype appeared a few times. V and J are TRBV20-1 and TRBJ2-3; D tentatively fits TRBD1 or TRBD2 (6 bases each). V lost 2 bases, J lost 4 bases, and 16 bases lay in between. From germline, CDR1 is DFQATT and CDR2 SNEGSKA (reference sequence). CDR3 length: 15 residues. The CDR3, as DNA: TGCAGTGCTAGAATTCTCCCCGGGGGCCCAGATACGCAGTATTTT. Amino acid sequence: CSARILPGGPDTQYF.

This chain links TRBV20-1 with TRBJ1-6; 9 bases match TRBD1. CDR3 length equals 14 residues. The junction had 6 bases not matched to a gene; V was cut back by 6 bases and J by 6 bases. Per germline, CDR1 DFQATT and CDR2 SNEGSKA (reference sequence). CDR3 region: CSALPGQGNSPLHF. CDR3 DNA sequence: TGCAGTGCACTACCGGGACAGGGTAATTCACCCCTCCACTTT.

This chain joins TRBV7-9 and TRBJ2-1, with D perhaps TRBD2 (6 bases). The CDR3 consists of 16 residues. V shed 1 base and J shed 1 base, with 11 bases lying between them. Germline assignment: CDR1 SEHNR and CDR2 FQNEAQ (reference sequence). The CDR3 loop is CASSLVIGGSYNEQFF. CDR3 DNA: TGTGCCAGCAGCTTAGTCATCGGGGGTTCCTACAATGAGCAGTTCTTC.

This clonotype was recorded many times. The rearrangement links TRBV6-1 to TRBJ2-4; no clear D. V was pared by 8 bases and J by 8 bases, with 19 bases between. Germline V gene lookup returns CDR1 MNHNS and CDR2 SASEGT. CDR3 length: 14 amino acids. This chain's CDR3 is CASANPRKLDIQYF. The CDR3 DNA follows: TGTGCCAGCGCCAACCCAAGGAAGTTGGACATTCAGTACTTC.

This clonotype was seen a few times. The chain recombines TRBV3-1 with TRBJ1-6; 7 bases are a match to TRBD1. There are 16 residues in the CDR3. The V gene's germline CDR1 is LGHDT and CDR2 YNNKEL (reference sequence). Trimming removed 5 bases from V and 7 bases from J; junction bases left unmatched: 11. The CDR3 loop reads CASSSDRWLPNSPLHF. The CDR3 nucleotides are TGTGCCAGCAGCTCGGACAGGTGGTTGCCCAATTCACCCCTCCACTTT.